Sequencing of this TCR beta chain was carried out in a study of blood T cell repertoires in COVID-19. Turning to the study itself: PBMCs, B-cell-depleted T cells, or T cells provided the cDNA or gDNA that made up the material.

CDR3 length equals 13 residues. Germline V gives CDR1 LNHDA, CDR2 SQIVND (reference sequence). The V and J ends lost 5 bases and 1 base respectively, with 6 bases between them. Generated by immunoSEQ multiplex PCR, the TCRdb table keeps only in-frame clones and is missing some. The repertoire has about 140,000 clones, 65% to 85% of them found once; the top ten carry 7% to 9.5%. Material: peripheral blood. The V gene is TRBV19, the J gene TRBJ1-5; D remains unclear. The receptor was derived from a young man with COVID-19, enrolled during active disease. The CDR3 protein is CASSPGSNQPQHF. The CDR3 DNA reads as TGTGCCAGTAGTCCCGGGAGCAATCAGCCCCAGCATTTT.